This record concerns one TCR beta chain sequence. The antigen is unknown. This entry is derived from a study of cytomegalovirus exposure and HLA in healthy donors. PCR employed 60 Vbeta and 13 Jbeta primers. Data came from immunoSEQ multiplex PCR; TCRdb stores just in-frame clones and leaves some out. The table has roughly 110,000 clones, about 74% seen once. CDR3 length: 14 amino acids. Per the germline V gene, CDR1 is SQVTM and CDR2 is ANQGSEA. The ends lost 7 bases at V and 2 bases at J; junction bases unmatched: 9. Study-wide results and limits: According to the study, 160 or so TCR beta chains were cytomegalovirus-associated.

This receptor was obtained from a woman aged 40 to 49 in good health and CMV-seropositive. The chain has TRBV29-1 and TRBJ2-7, with TRBD1 matching over 9 bases. The sequenced sample consisted of PBMCs. CDR3 sequence (DNA): TGCAGCGGAAAGGCCGGGACAGGGCCCTACGAGCAGTACTTC. Translated: CSGKAGTGPYEQYF.